This note documents a single T cell receptor beta chain sequence. This entry is derived from a study of PD-1 blockade in classical Hodgkin lymphoma. CDR1 SGHVS and CDR2 FNYEAQ come from the germline V gene. This CDR3 has 16 residues. Between the trimmed V and J ends, which lost 5 bases and 0 bases, there was a span of 13 bases. Following autologous stem cell transplantation, relapse occurred in every patient, and exposure to brentuximab vedotin varied. TCRdb keeps only in-frame clones here, not all; method: immunoSEQ multiplex PCR. The sample includes about 94,000 clones, roughly 89% seen only once; the top ten take about 10%.

This clonotype originated in a human donor with classical Hodgkin lymphoma. The sample was peripheral blood mononuclear cells (PBMCs), taken before the second cycle of nivolumab. V usage is TRBV7-6 and J usage is TRBJ2-2; D not resolved. The chain's CDR3 is CASSPQRDSNTGELFF. DNA of the CDR3: TGTGCCAGCAGCCCCCAGCGAGATTCGAACACCGGGGAGCTGTTTTTT. Combining the CDR3 with reference TRBV7-6 and TRBJ2-2 gives the whole variable domain GAGVSQSPRYKVTKRGQDVALRCDPISGHVSLYWYRQALGQGPEFLTYFNYEAQQDKSGLPNDRFSAERPEGSISTLTIQRTEQRDSAMYRCASSPQRDSNTGELFFGEGSRLTVL.